This entry lists 23 T cell receptor beta chains sequenced from one sample in a study of regulatory T cells in long-lasting Graves disease. Time point meaning: newly diagnosed GD, antithyroid drugs for less than 3 months. The authors made the TCR library using RNA they extracted from PBMCs. Arm-PCR with iRepertoire HTBI primers amplified the CDR3 regions for these TCR beta libraries. TCRdb ran MiXCR on the multiplex PCR reads and lists one entry per CDR3 protein. The data hold about 330,000 distinct CDR3 sequences, with 15% to 20% observed a single time. A further study also used this sample, focusing on T cells in Graves' hyperthyroidism and ophthalmopathy.

The specimen comprised peripheral blood mononuclear cells (PBMCs), sampled at new diagnosis, from a patient treated with antithyroid drugs. Source of these receptors: a woman younger than 35 with Graves disease.

This clonotype appeared a few times. CDR3 coding DNA: TGTGCCAGTAGTATAGAGAACAGGGGCTTTAGTCAGCCCCAGCATTTT. Translating gives CASSIENRGFSQPQHF. The V gene is TRBV19, the J gene TRBJ1-5; 7 nucleotides line up with TRBD1. Trimming removed 0 bases from V and 6 bases from J; junction bases left unmatched: 8. The CDR3 has 16 residues. The germline gives CDR1 LNHDA, CDR2 SQIVND (reference sequence).

The V call is TRBV4-1, the J call TRBJ1-1, with D possibly matching TRBD1 (5 bases). CDR1 MGHRA and CDR2 YSYEKL come from the germline V gene. V lost 5 bases and J 2 bases, leaving 12 bases between the germline ends. The CDR3 extends over 14 amino acids. The CDR3, as DNA: TGCGCCAGCAGCGGGGACCTTTCAAACACTGAAGCTTTCTTT. This translates into CASSGDLSNTEAFF.

In DNA form, the CDR3 reads TGTGCCAGTACCGAAGGGGCGACCGCGCCTAAGAACACTGAAGCTTTCTTT. It encodes CASTEGATAPKNTEAFF. V gene TRBV19 combines with J gene TRBJ1-1; D possibly corresponds to TRBD1 (5 bases). V gave up 7 bases and J gave up 1 base, with 22 bases separating them. CDR3 size: 17 residues. Germline V gene sequence: CDR1 LNHDA, CDR2 SQIVND (reference sequence).

This clonotype has a count of ten or more. V gene TRBV20-1 combines with J gene TRBJ1-3; D uncertain. V was clipped by 5 bases and J by 8 bases, with 19 bases between them. This CDR3 spans 14 amino acids. CDR1 and CDR2 (germline): DFQATT, SNEGSKA (reference sequence). In DNA, the CDR3 is TGCAGTGCTGGCCGGGGAGATAATTCGGACACCATATATTTT. It is translated as CSAGRGDNSDTIYF.

The CDR3 sequence is CSVEGKGAGELFF. The CDR3 bases are TGCAGCGTTGAAGGGAAGGGGGCCGGGGAGCTGTTTTTT. This sequence joins TRBV29-1 and TRBJ2-2; tentative D call: TRBD1 (6 bases). The CDR3 spans 13 residues. Between the trimmed V and J ends, which lost 1 base and 6 bases, there was a span of 9 bases. The germline CDR1 and CDR2 sequences are SQVTM and ANQGSEA.

The rearrangement uses TRBV6-5 and TRBJ2-7; TRBD1 matches 11 bases. V trimming: 2 bases; J trimming: 9 bases; junction bases outside the gene matches: 6. CDR1 and CDR2 from the germline V gene are MNHEY and SVGAGI. The CDR3 runs 14 residues. This CDR3 is CASSYGTGGSGQYF. CDR3 sequence (DNA): TGTGCCAGCAGTTACGGGACAGGGGGGTCCGGGCAGTACTTC.

This clonotype appeared many times. The rearrangement uses TRBV3-1 and TRBJ1-3; D ambiguous. The CDR3 has 12 amino acids. Germline assignment: CDR1 LGHDT and CDR2 YNNKEL (reference sequence). V was cut by 7 bases and J by 4 bases, with 8 bases left in between. The chain's CDR3 is CASMGSGNTIYF. The CDR3 DNA sequence: TGTGCCAGCATGGGGTCGGGAAACACCATATATTTT.

This clonotype has ten or more counts. V is TRBV20-1 and J is TRBJ2-7; 7 positions match TRBD1. CDR1 is DFQATT, CDR2 SNEGSKA, per germline (reference sequence). The CDR3 is made up of 13 amino acids. CDR3 amino acids: CSTPGQTPYEQYF. The CDR3 nucleotides are TGCAGCACCCCGGGACAGACACCCTACGAGCAGTACTTC.

The rearrangement links TRBV7-8 to TRBJ2-3; TRBD1 might be the D (6 bases). The J call is uncertain, as TRBJ2-5 better fits the DNA end. CDR1 and CDR2 from the germline V gene are SGHVS and FQNEAQ. The CDR3 loop spans 16 amino acids. CDR3: CASSAYRDTLSRTQYF. As DNA, the CDR3 is TGTGCCAGCAGCGCATACCGGGACACCCTTTCCCGGACCCAGTACTTC.

The chain carries TRBV5-6 and TRBJ2-5; 10 bases map to TRBD2. The V gene end was trimmed by 0 bases and the J gene end by 5 bases; junction bases not matched to a gene: 13. The CDR3 totals 18 residues. The germline V gene has CDR1 SGHDT and CDR2 YYEEEE. DNA for the CDR3: TGTGCCAGCAGCTTGGCCACGCTAGCGGGAGCGACCCGCGAGACCCAGTACTTC. It codes for CASSLATLAGATRETQYF. Together with reference TRBV5-6 and TRBJ2-5, the CDR3 gives the full variable domain: DAGVTQSPTHLIKTRGQQVTLRCSPKSGHDTVSWYQQALGQGPQFIFQYYEEEERQRGNFPDRFSGHQFPNYSSELNVNALLLGDSALYLCASSLATLAGATRETQYFGPGTRLLVL.

This clonotype was counted ten times or more. J is TRBJ2-5 and V is TRBV5-1, with D unresolved. The CDR3 extends over 13 amino acids. Germline-derived CDR1 and CDR2 are SGHRS and YFSETQ. Trimming removed 4 bases at V and 4 bases at J, with 11 bases between. The CDR3 region is CASSPPVSETQYF. The CDR3 DNA follows: TGCGCCAGCAGCCCCCCAGTGTCAGAGACCCAGTACTTC.

This clonotype was detected many times. This chain links TRBV20-1 with TRBJ1-1, with D perhaps TRBD1 (5 bases). Looked up from germline, CDR1 is DFQATT and CDR2 is SNEGSKA (reference sequence). The CDR3 contains 15 residues. The V end lost 3 bases, the J end lost 0 bases, and 14 bases lay between the germline ends. CDR3 sequence (DNA): TGCAGTGCTAGCCCCGGGGCAGGGTTGAACACTGAAGCTTTCTTT. This sequence encodes CSASPGAGLNTEAFF.

This clonotype was recorded at least ten times. The chain is built from TRBV10-3 and TRBJ1-2, with D possibly being TRBD1 (6 bases). Trimming pared 2 bases from V and 7 bases from J, leaving 14 bases between. CDR1 and CDR2 (germline): ENHRY, SYGVKD. This CDR3 comprises 14 residues. The CDR3 region is CAISELTGRSGYTF. DNA of the CDR3: TGTGCCATCAGTGAGCTTACAGGGAGGAGTGGCTACACCTTC.

V is TRBV28 and J is TRBJ2-1, with 14 positions matching TRBD2. Germline V lookup: CDR1 MDHEN, CDR2 SYDVKM. V shed 5 bases and J 2 bases; nucleotides not matched to a gene: 8. There are 18 residues in the CDR3. This CDR3 reads CASSTPGLAGVPYNEQFF. Written as DNA, the CDR3 is TGTGCCAGCAGTACGCCGGGACTAGCGGGAGTCCCCTACAATGAGCAGTTCTTC.

This clonotype was picked up many times. The chain has TRBV5-1 and TRBJ2-7; tentative D call: TRBD1 (6 bases). CDR1 is SGHRS and CDR2 is YFSETQ in the germline V gene. There are 15 residues in the CDR3. The V end lost 2 bases, the J end lost 2 bases, and 14 bases lay between the germline ends. The CDR3 DNA reads TGCGCCAGCAGCTTTCGCAGGGGAAGCACCTACGAGCAGTACTTC. Translation gives CASSFRRGSTYEQYF.

This clonotype was seen ten or more times. Being one base from a much bigger clone, this may be a read error. The gene calls are TRBV5-6 and TRBJ1-2, with D possibly being TRBD1 (5 bases). V was pared by 4 bases and J by 4 bases, with 11 bases between. The CDR3 is made up of 13 amino acids. The germline V gene has CDR1 SGHDT and CDR2 YYEEEE. CDR3 DNA: TGTGCCAGCAGCCGGGACGGAAGCTATGGCTACACCTTC. Encoded protein: CASSRDGSYGYTF.

The J gene is TRBJ1-5, the V gene TRBV20-1, with D possibly matching TRBD1 (6 bases). In germline, CDR1 is DFQATT, CDR2 SNEGSKA (reference sequence). This CDR3 spans 17 amino acids. The V and J ends lost 1 base and 3 bases respectively, with 19 bases between them. The CDR3 region is CSARAPKDQGHNQPQHF. The CDR3 DNA follows: TGCAGTGCTAGAGCCCCCAAAGACCAGGGGCACAATCAGCCCCAGCATTTT.

Only a few counts were recorded for this clonotype. The chain combines TRBV28 with TRBJ2-7; weak D call: TRBD2 (7 bases). This CDR3 has 14 amino acids. The V end lost 6 bases, the J end lost 6 bases, and 18 bases lay between the germline ends. Germline V gives CDR1 MDHEN, CDR2 SYDVKM. CDR3 in amino acids: CASRTPERGGEQYF. The CDR3 DNA reads TGTGCCAGCAGAACCCCGGAAAGGGGGGGCGAGCAGTACTTC.

The CDR3 DNA follows: TGTGCCTGGAGCACCGGGACATCTGCTTCCGAGCAGTACTTC. Its translation: CAWSTGTSASEQYF. This sequence joins TRBV30 and TRBJ2-7, with D perhaps matching TRBD1 (6 bases). Germline values: CDR1 GTSNPN, CDR2 SVGIG (reference sequence). This CDR3 spans 14 amino acids. The ends were cut back, 3 bases at V and 6 bases at J, with 18 bases in the middle.

The rearrangement joins TRBV28 to TRBJ2-2; the D is unclear. Deletions cut 5 bases from V and 7 bases from J, with 14 bases between. CDR1 and CDR2 from the germline V gene are MDHEN and SYDVKM. The CDR3 sequence is 14 residues long. As DNA, the CDR3 is TGTGCCAGCAGTCCGAGACCGCCAGTCGGGGAGCTGTTTTTT. It translates to CASSPRPPVGELFF.

This clonotype was recorded at least ten times. This rearrangement joins TRBV6-5 to TRBJ1-1; perhaps TRBD1 as D (5 bases). V was cut by 2 bases and J by 3 bases, with 10 bases left in between. Looked up from germline, CDR1 is MNHEY and CDR2 is SVGAGI. The CDR3 contains 14 residues. The CDR3 sequence is CASSYPGLDTEAFF. The CDR3 coding sequence is TGTGCCAGCAGTTACCCAGGGTTGGACACTGAAGCTTTCTTT.

This clonotype was recorded at least ten times. The rearrangement uses TRBV29-1 and TRBJ2-5, with D maybe TRBD1 (6 bases). The V end lost 6 bases, the J end lost 0 bases, and 14 bases lay between the germline ends. This CDR3 spans 14 amino acids. Germline values: CDR1 SQVTM, CDR2 ANQGSEA. The CDR3 sequence: CSVASWTDQETQYF. CDR3 DNA: TGCAGCGTCGCCTCCTGGACAGACCAAGAGACCCAGTACTTC.

This clonotype was counted ten times or more. The chain links TRBV25-1 to TRBJ1-2; 9 nucleotides line up with TRBD1. CDR3 length equals 14 residues. With 6 bases clipped from V and 8 bases from J, the junction kept 10 bases outside the gene matches. Germline CDR1 reads MGHDK; CDR2 reads SYGVNS. The CDR3 spells CASRATGTGLGYTF. CDR3 nucleotide sequence: TGTGCCAGCAGGGCGACCGGGACAGGGCTCGGCTACACCTTC.